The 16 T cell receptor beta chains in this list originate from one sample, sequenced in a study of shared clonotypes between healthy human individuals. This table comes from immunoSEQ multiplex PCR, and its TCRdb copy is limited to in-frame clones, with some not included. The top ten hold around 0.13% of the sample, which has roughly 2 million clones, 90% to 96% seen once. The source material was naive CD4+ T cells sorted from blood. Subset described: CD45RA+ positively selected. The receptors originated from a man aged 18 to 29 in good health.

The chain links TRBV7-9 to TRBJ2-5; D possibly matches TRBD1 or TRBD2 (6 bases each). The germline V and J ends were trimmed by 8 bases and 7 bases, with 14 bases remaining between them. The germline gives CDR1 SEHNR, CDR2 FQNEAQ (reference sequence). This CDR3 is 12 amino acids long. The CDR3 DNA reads TGTGCCAGCGCTGGGGGGCCTGGGACCCAGTACTTC. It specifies CASAGGPGTQYF.

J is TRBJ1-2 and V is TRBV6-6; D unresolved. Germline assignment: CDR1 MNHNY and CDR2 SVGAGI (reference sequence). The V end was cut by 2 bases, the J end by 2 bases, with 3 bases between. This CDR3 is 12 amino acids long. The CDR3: CASSYTNYGYTF. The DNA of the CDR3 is TGTGCCAGCAGTTACACCAACTATGGCTACACCTTC.

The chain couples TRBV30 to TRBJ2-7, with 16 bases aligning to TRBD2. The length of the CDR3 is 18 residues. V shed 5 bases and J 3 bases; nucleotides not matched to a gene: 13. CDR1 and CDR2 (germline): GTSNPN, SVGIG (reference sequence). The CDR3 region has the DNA TGTGCCTGGCCTCCCGGGACTAGCGGGAGGGAGCCGAACTACGAGCAGTACTTC. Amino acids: CAWPPGTSGREPNYEQYF.

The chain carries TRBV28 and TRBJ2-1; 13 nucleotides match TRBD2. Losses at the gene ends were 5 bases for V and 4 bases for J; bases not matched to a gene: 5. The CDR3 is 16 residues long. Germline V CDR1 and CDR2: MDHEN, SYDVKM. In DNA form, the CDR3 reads TGTGCCAGCAGTAATGGGGGACTAGCGGGGTACAATGAGCAGTTCTTC. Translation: CASSNGGLAGYNEQFF.

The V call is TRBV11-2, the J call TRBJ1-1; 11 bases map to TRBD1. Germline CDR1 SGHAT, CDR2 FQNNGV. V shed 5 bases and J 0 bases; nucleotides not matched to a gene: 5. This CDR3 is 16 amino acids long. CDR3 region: CASSLGQGAVNTEAFF. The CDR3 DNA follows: TGTGCCAGCAGCCTAGGACAGGGGGCAGTGAACACTGAAGCTTTCTTT.

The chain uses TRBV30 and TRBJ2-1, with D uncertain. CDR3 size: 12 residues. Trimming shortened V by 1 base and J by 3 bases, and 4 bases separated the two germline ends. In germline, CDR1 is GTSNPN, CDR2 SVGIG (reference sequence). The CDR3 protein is CAWSALYNEQFF. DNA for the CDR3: TGTGCCTGGAGTGCCCTCTACAATGAGCAGTTCTTC.

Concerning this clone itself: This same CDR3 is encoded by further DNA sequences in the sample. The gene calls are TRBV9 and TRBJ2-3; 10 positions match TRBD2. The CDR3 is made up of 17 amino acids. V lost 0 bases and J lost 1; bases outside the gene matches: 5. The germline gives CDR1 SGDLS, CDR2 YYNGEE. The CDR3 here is CASSVGRGTSGTDTQYF. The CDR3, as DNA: TGTGCCAGCAGCGTAGGGCGGGGGACTAGCGGCACAGATACGCAGTATTTT.

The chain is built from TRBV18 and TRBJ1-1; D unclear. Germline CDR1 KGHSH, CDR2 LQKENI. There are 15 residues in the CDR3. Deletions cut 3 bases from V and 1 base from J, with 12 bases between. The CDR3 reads CASSPQGLGNTEAFF. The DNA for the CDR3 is TGTGCCAGCTCACCCCAAGGGTTGGGGAACACTGAAGCTTTCTTT.

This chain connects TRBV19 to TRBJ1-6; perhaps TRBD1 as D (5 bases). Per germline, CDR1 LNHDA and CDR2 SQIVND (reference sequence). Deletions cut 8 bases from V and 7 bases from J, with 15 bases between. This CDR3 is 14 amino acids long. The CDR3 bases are TGTGCCAGTGCGCGGCAGGGCTCAAATTCACCCCTCCACTTT. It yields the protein CASARQGSNSPLHF.

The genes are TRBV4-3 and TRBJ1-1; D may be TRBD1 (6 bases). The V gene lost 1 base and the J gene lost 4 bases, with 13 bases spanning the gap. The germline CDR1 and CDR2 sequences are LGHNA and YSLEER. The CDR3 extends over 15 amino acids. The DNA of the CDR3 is TGCGCCAGCAGCCAAGTAGACCAGGGGAGCACTGAAGCTTTCTTT. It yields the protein CASSQVDQGSTEAFF.

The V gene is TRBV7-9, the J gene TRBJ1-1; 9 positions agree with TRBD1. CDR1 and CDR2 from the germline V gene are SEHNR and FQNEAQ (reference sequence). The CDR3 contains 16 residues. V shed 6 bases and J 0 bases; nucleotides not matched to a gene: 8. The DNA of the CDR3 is TGTGCCAGCAGGCCAGGACAGGGGAGGATGAACACTGAAGCTTTCTTT. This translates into CASRPGQGRMNTEAFF. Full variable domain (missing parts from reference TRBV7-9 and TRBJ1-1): DTGVSQNPRHKITKRGQNVTFRCDPISEHNRLYWYRQTLGQGPEFLTYFQNEAQLEKSRLLSDRFSAERPKGSFSTLEIQRTEQGDSAMYLCASRPGQGRMNTEAFFGQGTRLTVV.

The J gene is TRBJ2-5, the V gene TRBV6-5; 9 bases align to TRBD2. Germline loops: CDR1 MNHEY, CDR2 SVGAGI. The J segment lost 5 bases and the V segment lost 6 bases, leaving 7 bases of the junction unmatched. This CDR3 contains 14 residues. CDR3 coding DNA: TGTGCCAGCAGACCGGCGGGGGGGGTTGAGACCCAGTACTTC. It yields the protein CASRPAGGVETQYF.

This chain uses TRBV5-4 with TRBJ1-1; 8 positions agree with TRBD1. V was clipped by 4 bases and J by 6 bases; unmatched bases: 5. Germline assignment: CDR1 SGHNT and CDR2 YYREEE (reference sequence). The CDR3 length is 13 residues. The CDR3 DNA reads TGTGCCAGCAGCCGGACAGGGTCCCCTGAAGCTTTCTTT. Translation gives CASSRTGSPEAFF.

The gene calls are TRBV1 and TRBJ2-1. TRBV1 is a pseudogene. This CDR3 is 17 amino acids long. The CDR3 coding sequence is TGCACCAGCAGCCAAGAGACTGGACGTAGCCCAATATGGGAGCAGTTCTTC. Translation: CTSSQETGRSPIWEQFF.

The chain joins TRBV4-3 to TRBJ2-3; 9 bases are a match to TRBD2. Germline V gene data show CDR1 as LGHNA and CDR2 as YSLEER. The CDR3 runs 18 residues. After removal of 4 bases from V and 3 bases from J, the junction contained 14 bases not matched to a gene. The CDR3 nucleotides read TGCGCCAGCAGCCGTGGAGGAGTAGCGGGAGTCAGGACAGATACGCAGTATTTT. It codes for CASSRGGVAGVRTDTQYF.

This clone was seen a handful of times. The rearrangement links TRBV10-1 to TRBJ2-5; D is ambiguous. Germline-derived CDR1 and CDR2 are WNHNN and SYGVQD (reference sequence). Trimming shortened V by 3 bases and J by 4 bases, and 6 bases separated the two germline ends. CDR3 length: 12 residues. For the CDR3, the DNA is TGCGCCAGCAGTGACTTAGGAGAGACCCAGTACTTC. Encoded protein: CASSDLGETQYF.